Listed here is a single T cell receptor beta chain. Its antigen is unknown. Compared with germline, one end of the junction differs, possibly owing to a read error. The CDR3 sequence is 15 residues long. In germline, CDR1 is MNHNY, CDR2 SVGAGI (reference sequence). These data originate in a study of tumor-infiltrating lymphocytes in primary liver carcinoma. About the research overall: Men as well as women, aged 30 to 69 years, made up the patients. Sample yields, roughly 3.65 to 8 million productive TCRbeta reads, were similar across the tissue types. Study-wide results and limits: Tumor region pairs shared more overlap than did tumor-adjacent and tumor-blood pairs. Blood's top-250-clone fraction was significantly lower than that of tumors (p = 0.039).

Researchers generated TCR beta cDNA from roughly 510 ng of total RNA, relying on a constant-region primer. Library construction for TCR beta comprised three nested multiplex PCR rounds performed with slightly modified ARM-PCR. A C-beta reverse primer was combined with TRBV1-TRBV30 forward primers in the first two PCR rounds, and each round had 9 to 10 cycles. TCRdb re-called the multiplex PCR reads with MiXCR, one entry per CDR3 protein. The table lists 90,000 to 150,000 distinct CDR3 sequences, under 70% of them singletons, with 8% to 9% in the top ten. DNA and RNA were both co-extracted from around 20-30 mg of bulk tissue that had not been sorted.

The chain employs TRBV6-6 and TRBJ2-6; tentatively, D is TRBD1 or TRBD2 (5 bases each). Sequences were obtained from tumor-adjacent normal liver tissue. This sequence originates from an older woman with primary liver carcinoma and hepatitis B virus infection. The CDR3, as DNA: TGTGCCAGCTTCATGGAGAGGGCTGGGGCCAAAGTCCTAACTTTC. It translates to CASFMERAGAKVLTF.